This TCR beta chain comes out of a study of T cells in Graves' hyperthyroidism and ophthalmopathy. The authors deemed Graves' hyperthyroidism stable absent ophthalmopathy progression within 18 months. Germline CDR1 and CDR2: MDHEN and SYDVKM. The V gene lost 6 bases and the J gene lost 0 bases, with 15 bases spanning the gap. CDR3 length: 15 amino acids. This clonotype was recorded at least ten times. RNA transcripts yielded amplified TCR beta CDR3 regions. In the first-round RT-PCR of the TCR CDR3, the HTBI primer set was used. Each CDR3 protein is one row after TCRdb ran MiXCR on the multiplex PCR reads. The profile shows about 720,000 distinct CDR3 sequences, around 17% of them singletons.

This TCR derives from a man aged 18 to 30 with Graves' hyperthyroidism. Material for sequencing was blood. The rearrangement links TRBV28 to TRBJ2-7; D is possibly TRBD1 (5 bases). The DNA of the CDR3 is TGTGCCAGCAGGGATTCAGACAGTTCCTCCTACGAGCAGTACTTC. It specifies CASRDSDSSSYEQYF.